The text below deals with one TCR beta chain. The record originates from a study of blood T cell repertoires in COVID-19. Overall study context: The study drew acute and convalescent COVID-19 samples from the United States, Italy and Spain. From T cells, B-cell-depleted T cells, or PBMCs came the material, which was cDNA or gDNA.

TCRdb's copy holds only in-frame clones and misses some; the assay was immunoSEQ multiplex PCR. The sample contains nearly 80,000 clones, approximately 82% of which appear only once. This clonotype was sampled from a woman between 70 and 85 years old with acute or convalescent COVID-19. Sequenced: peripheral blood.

CDR3: CASSPEGTRNTGELFF. The CDR3 nucleotides are TGTGCCAGCAGCCCCGAGGGGACTAGAAACACCGGGGAGCTGTTTTTT. The V gene is TRBV7-3, the J gene TRBJ2-2; 8 positions match TRBD2. The germline gives CDR1 SGHTA, CDR2 FQGTGA. The CDR3 covers 16 residues. The ends lost 5 bases at V and 2 bases at J; junction bases unmatched: 7.